This TCR beta chain was profiled in a study of blood T cell repertoires in COVID-19. Study-level background: Acute-phase and convalescent COVID-19 samples originated in the United States, Italy and Spain. Nucleic acid was either cDNA or gDNA, and it came from T cells, B-cell-depleted T cells, or PBMCs.

Trimming took 0 bases from V and 8 from J; bases not matched to a gene: 9. This CDR3 comprises 15 residues. Germline V gene lookup returns CDR1 SNHLY and CDR2 FYNNEI. Original handling: For nucleated cells, counts were estimated from reference gene primer amplification. Repertoires were generated with immunoSEQ multiplex PCR, while TCRdb's copy carries only in-frame clones and drops some. From that table come the V and J calls and clone size; the DNA was used to work out D and trimming. The data contain fewer than 250,000 clones, 83% of them singletons. The chain employs TRBV2 and TRBJ1-2; TRBD1 matches at 7 bases. The sequencing input was peripheral blood. The source is a human donor in a cohort sampled during active COVID-19. The CDR3 loop is CASSEALRGGNGYTF. The CDR3 DNA sequence: TGTGCCAGCAGTGAAGCGCTTCGAGGGGGCAACGGCTACACCTTC.